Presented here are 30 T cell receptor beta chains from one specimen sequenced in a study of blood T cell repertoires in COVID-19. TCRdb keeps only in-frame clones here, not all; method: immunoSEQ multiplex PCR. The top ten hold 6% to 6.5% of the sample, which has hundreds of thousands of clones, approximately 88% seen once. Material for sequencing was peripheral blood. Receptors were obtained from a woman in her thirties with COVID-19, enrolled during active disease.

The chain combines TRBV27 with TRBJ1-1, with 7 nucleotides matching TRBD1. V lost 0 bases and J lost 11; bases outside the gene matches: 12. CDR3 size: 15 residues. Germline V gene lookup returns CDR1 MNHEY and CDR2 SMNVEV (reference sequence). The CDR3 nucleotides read TGTGCCAGCAGTTTATCTAATCAGGGGGGAGAGAGGGCTTTCTTT. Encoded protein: CASSLSNQGGERAFF.

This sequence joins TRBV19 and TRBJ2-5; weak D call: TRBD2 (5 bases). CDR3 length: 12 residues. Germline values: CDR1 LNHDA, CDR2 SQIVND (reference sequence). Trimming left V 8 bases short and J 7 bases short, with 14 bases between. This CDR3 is CASGLPPGTQYF. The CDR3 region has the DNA TGTGCCAGTGGACTCCCACCGGGGACCCAGTACTTC.

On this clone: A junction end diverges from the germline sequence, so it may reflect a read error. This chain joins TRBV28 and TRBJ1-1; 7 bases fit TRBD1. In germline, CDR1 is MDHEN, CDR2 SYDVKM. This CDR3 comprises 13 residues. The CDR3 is CASSRRQGWEEVF. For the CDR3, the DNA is TGTGCCAGCAGCCGAAGACAGGGATGGGAGGAGGTCTTT.

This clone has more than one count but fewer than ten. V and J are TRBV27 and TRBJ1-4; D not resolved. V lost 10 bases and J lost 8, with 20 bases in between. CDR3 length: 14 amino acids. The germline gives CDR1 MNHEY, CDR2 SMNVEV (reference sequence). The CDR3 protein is CATSRGSKGEKLFF. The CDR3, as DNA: TGTGCCACCTCCCGGGGTTCGAAAGGCGAAAAACTGTTTTTT.

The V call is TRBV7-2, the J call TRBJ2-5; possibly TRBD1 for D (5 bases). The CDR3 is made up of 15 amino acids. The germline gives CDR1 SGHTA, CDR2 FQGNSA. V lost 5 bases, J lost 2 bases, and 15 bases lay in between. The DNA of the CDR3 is TGTGCCAGCAGCCCAGGGATAGGGCTACAAGAGACCCAGTACTTC. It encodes CASSPGIGLQETQYF.

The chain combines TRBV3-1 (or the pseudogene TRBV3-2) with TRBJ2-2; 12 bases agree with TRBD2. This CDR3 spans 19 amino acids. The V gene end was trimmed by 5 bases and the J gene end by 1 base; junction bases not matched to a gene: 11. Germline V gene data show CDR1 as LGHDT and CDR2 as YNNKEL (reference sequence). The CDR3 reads CASSAYHLAGGGNTGELFF. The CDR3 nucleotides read TGTGCCAGCAGCGCTTACCACCTAGCGGGAGGGGGGAACACCGGGGAGCTGTTTTTT.

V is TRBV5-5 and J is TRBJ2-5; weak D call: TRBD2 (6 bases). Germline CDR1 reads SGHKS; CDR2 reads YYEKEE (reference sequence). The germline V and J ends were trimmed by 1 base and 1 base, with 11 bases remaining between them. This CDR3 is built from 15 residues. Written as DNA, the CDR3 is TGTGCCAGCAGCTTGCGGGGGTCCGTCCAAGAGACCCAGTACTTC. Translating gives CASSLRGSVQETQYF.

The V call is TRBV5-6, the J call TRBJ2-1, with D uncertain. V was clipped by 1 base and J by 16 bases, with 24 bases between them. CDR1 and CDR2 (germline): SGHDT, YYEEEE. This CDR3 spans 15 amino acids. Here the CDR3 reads CASSLFADPAMSTFF. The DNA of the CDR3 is TGTGCCAGCAGCTTGTTCGCGGATCCGGCGATGAGTACCTTCTTC. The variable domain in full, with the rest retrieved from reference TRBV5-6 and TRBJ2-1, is DAGVTQSPTHLIKTRGQQVTLRCSPKSGHDTVSWYQQALGQGPQFIFQYYEEEERQRGNFPDRFSGHQFPNYSSELNVNALLLGDSALYLCASSLFADPAMSTFFGPGTRLTVL.

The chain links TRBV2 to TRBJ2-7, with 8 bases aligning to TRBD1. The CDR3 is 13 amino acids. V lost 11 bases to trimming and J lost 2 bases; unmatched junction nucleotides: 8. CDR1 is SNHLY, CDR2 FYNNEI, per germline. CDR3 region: CAGDRLNPYEQYV. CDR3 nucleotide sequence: TGTGCCGGGGACAGGTTGAATCCCTACGAGCAGTACGTC.

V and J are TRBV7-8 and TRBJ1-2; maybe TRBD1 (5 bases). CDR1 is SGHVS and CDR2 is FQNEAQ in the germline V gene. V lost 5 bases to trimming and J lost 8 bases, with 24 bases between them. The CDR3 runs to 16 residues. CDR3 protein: CASSPFGSREDRGYTF. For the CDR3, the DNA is TGTGCCAGCAGCCCCTTCGGGAGCAGGGAAGATAGGGGCTACACCTTC.

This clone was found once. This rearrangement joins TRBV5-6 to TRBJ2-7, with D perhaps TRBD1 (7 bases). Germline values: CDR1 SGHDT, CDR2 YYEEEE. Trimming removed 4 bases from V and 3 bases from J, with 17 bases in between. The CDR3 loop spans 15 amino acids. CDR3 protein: CASSRQGWGVYEQYF. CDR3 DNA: TGTGCCAGCAGCCGACAGGGATGGGGGGTCTACGAGCAGTACTTC.

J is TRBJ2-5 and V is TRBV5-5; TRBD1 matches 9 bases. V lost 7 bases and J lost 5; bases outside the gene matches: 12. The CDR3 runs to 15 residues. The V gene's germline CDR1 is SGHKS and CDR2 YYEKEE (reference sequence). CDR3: CASGYRDRVPETQYF. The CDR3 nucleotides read TGTGCCAGCGGCTACCGGGACAGGGTCCCCGAGACCCAGTACTTC.

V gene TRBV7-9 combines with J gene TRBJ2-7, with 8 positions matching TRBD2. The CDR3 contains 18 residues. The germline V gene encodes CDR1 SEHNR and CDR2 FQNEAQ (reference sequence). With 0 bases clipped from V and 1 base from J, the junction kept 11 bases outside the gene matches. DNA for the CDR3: TGTGCCAGCAGCTTAGCGGTCCGGGCCGGGAGGGCTTCCTACGAGCAGTACTTC. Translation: CASSLAVRAGRASYEQYF.

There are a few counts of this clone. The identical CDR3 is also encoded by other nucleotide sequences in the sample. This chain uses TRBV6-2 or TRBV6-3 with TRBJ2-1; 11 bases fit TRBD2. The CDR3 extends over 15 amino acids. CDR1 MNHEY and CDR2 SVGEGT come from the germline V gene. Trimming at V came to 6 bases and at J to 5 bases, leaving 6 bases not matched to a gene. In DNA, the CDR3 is TGTGCCAGCAGCCGTAGCGGGAGGGCCGACAATGAGCAGTTCTTC. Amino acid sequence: CASSRSGRADNEQFF.

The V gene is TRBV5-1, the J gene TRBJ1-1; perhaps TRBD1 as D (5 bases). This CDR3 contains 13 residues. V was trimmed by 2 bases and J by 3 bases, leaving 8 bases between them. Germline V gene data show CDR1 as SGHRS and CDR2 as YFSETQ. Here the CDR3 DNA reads TGCGCCAGCAGCTTCTCAGGGTACACTGAAGCTTTCTTT. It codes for CASSFSGYTEAFF.

The CDR3 protein is CASRRQMNYGYTF. The DNA for the CDR3 is TGTGCCAGCAGACGACAGATGAACTATGGCTACACCTTC. V usage is TRBV12-3 or TRBV12-4 and J usage is TRBJ1-2, with TRBD1 as a possible D gene (5 bases). CDR3 length: 13 amino acids. Trimming removed 6 bases from V and 2 bases from J, with 10 bases in between.

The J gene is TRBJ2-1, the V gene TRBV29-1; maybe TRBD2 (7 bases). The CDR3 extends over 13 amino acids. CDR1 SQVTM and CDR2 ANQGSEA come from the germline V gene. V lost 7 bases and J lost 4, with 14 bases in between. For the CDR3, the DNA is TGCAGCGCCGACGGGGGGCTGTACAATGAGCAGTTCTTC. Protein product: CSADGGLYNEQFF.

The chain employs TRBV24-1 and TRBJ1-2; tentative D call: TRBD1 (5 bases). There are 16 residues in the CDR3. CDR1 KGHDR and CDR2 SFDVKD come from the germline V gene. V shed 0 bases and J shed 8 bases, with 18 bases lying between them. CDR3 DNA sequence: TGTGCCACCAGTGATTTGGGTGCGACAGAACTAGCCGGCTACACCTTC. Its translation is CATSDLGATELAGYTF.

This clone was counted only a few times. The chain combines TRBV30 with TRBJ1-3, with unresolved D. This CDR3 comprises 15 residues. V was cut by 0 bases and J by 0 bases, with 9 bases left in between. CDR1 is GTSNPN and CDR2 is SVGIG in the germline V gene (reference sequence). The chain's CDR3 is CAWSVQATSGNTIYF. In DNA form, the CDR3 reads TGTGCCTGGAGTGTCCAGGCCACCTCTGGAAACACCATATATTTT.

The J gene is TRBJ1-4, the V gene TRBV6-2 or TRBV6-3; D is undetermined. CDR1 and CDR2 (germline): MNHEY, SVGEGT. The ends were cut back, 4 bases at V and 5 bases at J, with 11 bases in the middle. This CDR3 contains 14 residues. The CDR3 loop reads CASSSFEPNEKLFF. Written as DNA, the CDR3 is TGTGCCAGCAGTTCATTTGAGCCGAATGAAAAACTGTTTTTT.

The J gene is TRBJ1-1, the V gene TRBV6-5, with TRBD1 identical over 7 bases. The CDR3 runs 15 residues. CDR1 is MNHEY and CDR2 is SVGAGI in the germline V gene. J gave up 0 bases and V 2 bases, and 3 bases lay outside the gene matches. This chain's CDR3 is CASSYRTGVNTEAFF. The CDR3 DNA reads TGTGCCAGCAGTTACCGGACAGGTGTGAACACTGAAGCTTTCTTT.

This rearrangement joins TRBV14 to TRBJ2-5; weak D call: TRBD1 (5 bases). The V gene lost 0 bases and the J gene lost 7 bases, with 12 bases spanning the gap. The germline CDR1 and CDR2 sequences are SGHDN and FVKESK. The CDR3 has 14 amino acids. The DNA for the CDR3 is TGTGCCAGCAGCCAAGATGGCGACAGCAGGACCCAGTACTTC. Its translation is CASSQDGDSRTQYF. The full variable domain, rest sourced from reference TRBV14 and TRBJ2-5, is EAGVTQFPSHSVIEKGQTVTLRCDPISGHDNLYWYRRVMGKEIKFLLHFVKESKQDESGMPNNRFLAERTGGTYSTLKVQPAELEDSGVYFCASSQDGDSRTQYFGPGTRLLVL.

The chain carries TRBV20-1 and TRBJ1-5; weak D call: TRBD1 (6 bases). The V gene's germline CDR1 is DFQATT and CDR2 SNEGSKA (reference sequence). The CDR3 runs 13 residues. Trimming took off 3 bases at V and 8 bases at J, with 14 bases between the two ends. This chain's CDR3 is CSASRGGVEPQHF. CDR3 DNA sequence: TGCAGTGCTAGTCGGGGGGGCGTAGAGCCCCAGCATTTT.

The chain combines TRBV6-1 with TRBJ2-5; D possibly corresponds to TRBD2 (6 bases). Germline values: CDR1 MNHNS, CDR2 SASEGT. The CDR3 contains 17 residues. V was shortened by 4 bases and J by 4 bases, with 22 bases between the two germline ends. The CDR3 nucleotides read TGTGCCAGCAGTGGAGGGAACTATCAGCGCGGGGTAGAGACCCAGTACTTC. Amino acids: CASSGGNYQRGVETQYF.

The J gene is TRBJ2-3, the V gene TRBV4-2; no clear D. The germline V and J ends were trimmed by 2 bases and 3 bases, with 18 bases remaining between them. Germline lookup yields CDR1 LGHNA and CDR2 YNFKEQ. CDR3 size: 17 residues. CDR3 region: CASSQWPATRPTDTQYF. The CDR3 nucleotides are TGTGCCAGCAGCCAATGGCCAGCGACCCGGCCGACAGATACGCAGTATTTT.

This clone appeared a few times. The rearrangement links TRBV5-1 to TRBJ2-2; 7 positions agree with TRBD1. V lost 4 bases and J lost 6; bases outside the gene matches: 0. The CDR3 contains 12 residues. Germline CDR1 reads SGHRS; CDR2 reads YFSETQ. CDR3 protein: CASSTGAGELFF. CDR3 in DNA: TGCGCCAGCAGCACAGGGGCCGGGGAGCTGTTTTTT.

CDR3 DNA: TGTGCCAGCAGCTTAGGGGACTGGAGTGAGCAGTTCTTC. This codes for CASSLGDWSEQFF. The chain links TRBV7-2 to TRBJ2-1; D is possibly TRBD2 (6 bases). Germline CDR1 is SGHTA and CDR2 is FQGNSA. The CDR3 is 13 residues long. Trimming cost V 1 base and J 9 bases, with 10 bases left between them.

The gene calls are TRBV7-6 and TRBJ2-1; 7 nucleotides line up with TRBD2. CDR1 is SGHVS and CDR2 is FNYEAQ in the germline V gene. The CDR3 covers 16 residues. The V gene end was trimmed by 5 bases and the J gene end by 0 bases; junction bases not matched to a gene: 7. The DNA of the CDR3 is TGTGCCAGCAGCCGGACTAGTTCGAGCTCCTACAATGAGCAGTTCTTC. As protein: CASSRTSSSSYNEQFF.

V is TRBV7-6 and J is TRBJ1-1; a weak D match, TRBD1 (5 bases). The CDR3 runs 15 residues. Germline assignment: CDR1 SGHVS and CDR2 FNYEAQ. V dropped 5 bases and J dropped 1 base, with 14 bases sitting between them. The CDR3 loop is CASSPDKGPNTEAFF. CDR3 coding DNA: TGTGCCAGCAGCCCGGACAAGGGGCCGAACACTGAAGCTTTCTTT.

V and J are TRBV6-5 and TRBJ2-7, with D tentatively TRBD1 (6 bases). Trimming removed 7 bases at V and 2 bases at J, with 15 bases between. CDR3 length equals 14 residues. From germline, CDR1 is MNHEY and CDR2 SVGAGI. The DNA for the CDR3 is TGTGCCAGCAACCAGGGGCGAGAGACCTACGAGCAGTACTTC. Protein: CASNQGRETYEQYF.